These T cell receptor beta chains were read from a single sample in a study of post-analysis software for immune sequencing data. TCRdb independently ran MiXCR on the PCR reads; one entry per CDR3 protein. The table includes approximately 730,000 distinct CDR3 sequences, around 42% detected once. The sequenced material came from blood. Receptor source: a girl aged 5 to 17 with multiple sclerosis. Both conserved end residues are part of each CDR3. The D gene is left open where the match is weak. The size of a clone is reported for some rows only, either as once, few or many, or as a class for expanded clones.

CASSRTAPYEQYF TGTGCCAGCAGCCGGACAGCACCCTACGAGCAGTACTTC TRBV6-5 . 13 . TRBJ2-7
CAISETSGSPYNEQFF TGTGCCATCAGTGAGACTAGCGGGAGTCCATACAATGAGCAGTTCTTC TRBV10-3 . 16 TRBD2 TRBJ2-1
CASSQQLAGEETQYF TGTGCCAGCAGCCAACAACTAGCGGGAGAAGAGACCCAGTACTTC TRBV4-2 . 15 TRBD2 TRBJ2-5
CSAVLAGVNEQYF TGCAGTGCGGTACTAGCGGGAGTCAACGAGCAGTACTTC TRBV20-1 . 13 TRBD2 TRBJ2-7
CSARAPGQPYGYTF TGCAGTGCTAGAGCTCCGGGACAGCCTTATGGCTACACCTTC TRBV20-1 many 14 TRBD1 TRBJ1-2
CASSAGRVAYEQYF TGTGCCAGCAGCGCCGGACGGGTTGCCTACGAGCAGTACTTC TRBV9 . 14 . TRBJ2-7
CASSRGTSGTDYDEQYF TGTGCCAGCAGCCGCGGGACTAGCGGGACGGATTACGATGAGCAGTACTTC TRBV11-2 . 17 TRBD2 TRBJ2-7
CATSRVEGLAITDTQYF TGTGCCACCAGCAGAGTGGAGGGACTAGCGATCACAGATACGCAGTATTTT TRBV15 . 17 TRBD2 TRBJ2-3
CASSSEGKTNYNEQFF TGTGCCAGCAGTTCTGAGGGGAAAACAAACTACAATGAGCAGTTCTTC TRBV6-2/TRBV6-3 . 16 . TRBJ2-1
CASSSVLGGIGETQYF TGTGCCAGCAGCTCCGTTCTCGGCGGGATAGGAGAGACCCAGTACTTC TRBV7-9 . 16 . TRBJ2-5
CHFSMTARQALGEQYF TGTCACTTCTCAATGACTGCCCGACAGGCCTTGGGCGAGCAGTACTTC TRBV11-2 . 16 . TRBJ2-7
CASRAGTRDIETQYF TGTGCCAGCAGAGCCGGGACTAGGGATATAGAGACCCAGTACTTC TRBV9 . 15 TRBD2 TRBJ2-5
CASSHARRAPLSYEQYF TGTGCCAGCAGCCATGCTAGAAGGGCCCCCTTATCCTACGAGCAGTACTTC TRBV12-3/TRBV12-4 . 17 . TRBJ2-7
CSATPELVYEQYF TGCAGTGCTACTCCGGAGCTGGTCTACGAGCAGTACTTC TRBV20-1 . 13 . TRBJ2-7
CASSLETGTSHTYEQYF TGTGCCAGCAGTCTGGAAACCGGGACTAGTCATACCTACGAGCAGTACTTC TRBV6-6 . 17 TRBD2 TRBJ2-7
CASSPPGRPVSEAFF TGCGCCAGCAGCCCTCCGGGACGGCCTGTTTCTGAAGCTTTCTTT TRBV5-1 . 15 . TRBJ1-1
CASSPPGGSYEQYF TGTGCCAGCAGCCCCCCCGGGGGATCCTACGAGCAGTACTTC TRBV7-6 . 14 . TRBJ2-7
CASSQGALAGKYEQFF TGTGCCAGCAGCCAAGGGGCACTAGCGGGAAAGTATGAGCAGTTCTTC TRBV12-3/TRBV12-4 . 16 TRBD2 TRBJ2-1
CASSEYSSGAKNIQYF TGTGCCAGCAGTGAATATAGCTCAGGAGCCAAAAACATTCAGTACTTC TRBV2 . 16 . TRBJ2-4
CASSSGSHEQFF TGTGCCAGCAGCTCCGGCAGCCATGAGCAGTTCTTC TRBV6-5 few 12 . TRBJ2-1
CASSPGSSGSTDTQYF TGTGCCAGCAGCCCAGGGTCTAGCGGGAGCACAGATACGCAGTATTTT TRBV12-3/TRBV12-4 . 16 TRBD2 TRBJ2-3
CASSVSSATGERFF TGTGCCAGCAGTGTATCTAGCGCCACCGGGGAGCGGTTTTTT TRBV2 once 14 . TRBJ2-2
CASSPKTRSYNEQFF TGTGCCAGCAGCCCAAAAACACGATCCTACAATGAGCAGTTCTTC TRBV13 . 15 . TRBJ2-1
CSAPPGQGTDTQYF TGCAGTGCTCCTCCGGGACAGGGAACAGATACGCAGTATTTT TRBV20-1 few 14 TRBD1 TRBJ2-3
CASSLETGAKQFF TGCGCCAGCAGCCTCGAGACGGGGGCGAAGCAGTTCTTC TRBV5-1 few 13 . TRBJ2-1
CSVESVNRDPTRVDTQYF TGCAGCGTTGAATCCGTTAATCGGGACCCCACCCGGGTAGATACGCAGTATTTT TRBV29-1 few 18 . TRBJ2-3
CATSVVRDSVYNEQFF TGTGCCACCAGCGTGGTCCGGGACTCCGTATACAATGAGCAGTTCTTC TRBV15 few 16 . TRBJ2-1
CASSLSLLAGSYNEQFF TGTGCCAGCAGCTTAAGTCTACTAGCGGGATCCTACAATGAGCAGTTCTTC TRBV7-2 . 17 TRBD2 TRBJ2-1
CSAQSGLAGGSLQETQYF TGCAGTGCCCAATCGGGACTAGCGGGAGGGAGTCTCCAAGAGACCCAGTACTTC TRBV20-1 . 18 TRBD2 TRBJ2-5
CSASEEVEQYF TGCAGTGCCAGCGAGGAAGTCGAGCAGTACTTC TRBV20-1 . 11 . TRBJ2-7
CASSSGLAGVGEQFF TGTGCCAGCAGCTCGGGACTAGCGGGAGTAGGTGAGCAGTTCTTC TRBV11-2 many 15 TRBD2 TRBJ2-1
CASSTRTGRITDTQYF TGTGCCAGCAGTACACGGACAGGGCGCATCACAGATACGCAGTATTTT TRBV27 . 16 TRBD1 TRBJ2-3
CASSLTPGQGSYEQYF TGTGCCAGCAGTCTTACGCCGGGACAGGGATCCTACGAGCAGTACTTC TRBV6-6 few 16 TRBD1 TRBJ2-7
CSASFVRASSNEQFF TGCAGTGCTAGTTTTGTGAGGGCTAGCAGCAATGAGCAGTTCTTC TRBV20-1 . 15 . TRBJ2-1
CASSLTGGKYNEQFF TGTGCCAGCAGTTTAACAGGGGGCAAGTACAATGAGCAGTTCTTC TRBV27 once 15 TRBD1 TRBJ2-1
CSASGKNQPQHF TGCAGTGCTAGCGGAAAAAATCAGCCCCAGCATTTT TRBV20-1 . 12 . TRBJ1-5
CSVAPDPWDGYTF TGCAGCGTTGCTCCTGACCCTTGGGACGGCTACACCTTC TRBV29-1 few 13 . TRBJ1-2
CASSLTRGEQYF TGTGCCAGCAGCCTAACGCGTGGCGAGCAGTACTTC TRBV3-1 few 12 . TRBJ2-7
CASSSRDREDEQYF TGTGCCAGCAGCTCGAGAGACAGGGAGGACGAGCAGTACTTC TRBV7-9 . 14 . TRBJ2-7
CSADQGLADYEQYF TGCAGCGCCGACCAGGGACTAGCGGACTACGAGCAGTACTTC TRBV20-1 few 14 TRBD2 TRBJ2-7
CASSGDFTDTQYF TGTGCCAGCAGTGGGGACTTCACAGATACGCAGTATTTT TRBV2 . 13 . TRBJ2-3
CASSQGVDNQPQHF TGTGCCAGCAGCCAGGGGGTGGACAATCAGCCCCAGCATTTT TRBV3-1 . 14 . TRBJ1-5
CASSLDLPWVEGLGNEQFF TGTGCCAGCAGCTTAGATCTCCCGTGGGTGGAGGGATTAGGCAATGAGCAGTTCTTC TRBV7-2 once 19 . TRBJ2-1
CASSLTTGLDRIQYF TGCGCCAGCAGCCTTACGACAGGGTTGGATCGAATTCAGTACTTC TRBV5-1 . 15 TRBD1 TRBJ2-4
CASSAGRQGEVYGYTF TGCGCCAGCAGCGCAGGTCGACAGGGGGAAGTCTATGGCTACACCTTC TRBV5-1 . 16 TRBD1 TRBJ1-2
CAISESAGGTYNEQFF TGTGCCATCAGTGAGTCTGCGGGAGGAACATACAATGAGCAGTTCTTC TRBV10-3 . 16 TRBD2 TRBJ2-1
CSAPGPRDTEAFF TGCAGCGCCCCAGGGCCCCGAGACACTGAAGCTTTCTTT TRBV29-1 . 13 . TRBJ1-1
CPLDRPYEQYF TGTCCCCTGGACAGACCCTACGAGCAGTACTTC TRBV27 few 11 . TRBJ2-7
CASSYTGAAEAFF TGTGCCAGCAGTTACACGGGGGCAGCTGAAGCTTTCTTT TRBV6-6 few 13 . TRBJ1-1
CATSDLGTRPPNEQFF TGTGCCACCAGTGATTTGGGGACTAGGCCCCCCAATGAGCAGTTCTTC TRBV24-1 few 16 TRBD2 TRBJ2-1
CASRPGNQPQHF TGTGCCAGCAGACCGGGCAATCAGCCCCAGCATTTT TRBV3-1 . 12 . TRBJ1-5
CTIRGQAAYEQYF TGTACCATCAGGGGACAGGCGGCCTACGAGCAGTACTTC TRBV10-3 few 13 TRBD1 TRBJ2-7
CASRRGSSYNEQFF TGTGCCAGCAGAAGGGGGAGCTCCTACAATGAGCAGTTCTTC TRBV27 few 14 . TRBJ2-1